The clone carrying this T cell receptor beta chain was seen a few times. Its antigen is currently unknown. On average, the one heparinised blood draw given by each donor was approximately 120 mL. This CDR3 comprises 14 residues. Looked up from germline, CDR1 is KGHSH and CDR2 is LQKENI. Deletions cut 2 bases from V and 0 bases from J, with 7 bases between. These data originate in a study of beta chain features in type 1 diabetes. Study findings and constraints: In comparison with healthy donors, patients had naive, central memory and Treg TCRB repertoires that appeared more similar. Patients with Type 1 diabetes showed moderately but significantly shorter TCRB CDR3s in all four CD4+ subsets.

The study reverse transcribed the entire isolated RNA, so it sequenced expressed TCRB transcripts. Naive, central memory and regulatory T cell samples came to a mean of approximately 3.57 million reads. This table comes from immunoSEQ multiplex PCR, and its TCRdb copy is limited to in-frame clones, with some not included. The sample includes about 900,000 clones, roughly 16% of them seen just once. V usage is TRBV18 and J usage is TRBJ1-1; D gene ambiguous. The sequencing input was naive CD4+ T cells from blood. The clonotype was recovered from a young woman in good health. This CDR3 is CASSPMGMNTEAFF. The CDR3 nucleotides read TGTGCCAGCTCACCAATGGGGATGAACACTGAAGCTTTCTTT.